The clone carrying this TCR beta chain was seen a handful of times. TCRdb processed the RT-PCR reads anew with MiXCR; each CDR3 protein has one entry. Altogether about a million distinct CDR3 sequences are present, under 20% being singletons, with the ten largest covering under 6.5%. The data derive from a study of patients and donors after allogeneic stem cell transplantation. This receptor was obtained from a human donor who was either an allogeneic HSCT recipient or a stem cell or donor lymphocyte infusion donor (not recorded which). It is not recorded whose cells these are; they may come from a transplant donor. Sequenced material: blood, either unsorted or a sorted T cell fraction (not recorded which).

CDR3 amino acids: CASSLNRGNTGELFF. As DNA, the CDR3 is TGTGCCAGCAGCTTGAACAGGGGGAACACCGGGGAGCTGTTTTTT. The V gene is TRBV7-9, the J gene TRBJ2-2; 7 bases align to TRBD1. Trimming removed 3 bases from V and 1 base from J; junction bases left unmatched: 2. Per germline, CDR1 SEHNR and CDR2 FQNEAQ (reference sequence). This CDR3 is 15 amino acids long.